These 10 T cell receptor beta chains originate from one sample sequenced in a study of regulatory T cells in long-lasting Graves disease. The time point was: newly diagnosed GD, antithyroid drugs for less than 3 months. PBMCs were the source of the RNA used for TCR sequencing. Libraries of TCR beta came from iRepertoire HTBI primers plus Arm-PCR of CDR3 regions. TCRdb reanalysed the multiplex PCR reads using MiXCR and keeps one entry per CDR3 protein. The sample lists 620,000 or so distinct CDR3 sequences, approximately 15% occurring once. This sample also belongs to another study, concerning T cells in Graves' hyperthyroidism and ophthalmopathy.

Source: peripheral blood mononuclear cells (PBMCs), taken at new diagnosis, from a patient treated with antithyroid drugs. All receptors derive from a woman aged 30 to 39 with Graves disease.

In its sample, this clonotype was seen many times. CDR3 amino acids: CATSDVPGGSGQETQYF. The CDR3 nucleotides are TGTGCCACCAGTGACGTCCCCGGGGGGAGCGGCCAAGAGACCCAGTACTTC. This sequence joins TRBV24-1 and TRBJ2-5; 7 nucleotides match TRBD2. The CDR3 totals 17 residues. Germline CDR1 is KGHDR and CDR2 is SFDVKD. With V trimmed by 4 bases and J by 1 base, 11 bases remained unmatched.

This clonotype was recorded many times. The chain couples TRBV28 to TRBJ1-2; D ambiguous. CDR1 is MDHEN, CDR2 SYDVKM, per germline. The CDR3 extends over 14 amino acids. The V end lost 7 bases, the J end lost 1 base, and 13 bases lay between the germline ends. CDR3 protein: CASTYPGNNYGYTF. CDR3 coding DNA: TGTGCCAGCACCTATCCGGGGAATAACTATGGCTACACCTTC.

The gene calls are TRBV15 and TRBJ2-1, with 8 nucleotides matching TRBD2. Germline-derived CDR1 and CDR2 are LNHNV and YYDKDF (reference sequence). Trimming removed 0 bases from V and 3 bases from J; junction bases left unmatched: 4. The CDR3 runs to 16 residues. CDR3: CATSRDYLAGYNEQFF. In DNA form, the CDR3 reads TGTGCCACCAGCAGAGATTACCTAGCGGGCTACAATGAGCAGTTCTTC.

The CDR3 DNA reads TGTGCCAGCAGTGAAGCAGCGGTGTATAATTCACCCCTCCACTTT. Translating it yields CASSEAAVYNSPLHF. The rearrangement links TRBV6-1 to TRBJ1-6; D gene unclear. V was cut by 0 bases and J by 4 bases, with 7 bases left in between. There are 15 residues in the CDR3. Germline loops: CDR1 MNHNS, CDR2 SASEGT.

The V call is TRBV6-1, the J call TRBJ2-2, with 8 bases that match TRBD1. V lost 4 bases and J lost 4; bases outside the gene matches: 5. CDR3 length equals 15 residues. Germline CDR1 MNHNS, CDR2 SASEGT. The CDR3 protein is CASSGWDRSTGELFF. For the CDR3, the DNA is TGTGCCAGCAGTGGGTGGGACAGGAGCACCGGGGAGCTGTTTTTT.

In its sample, this clonotype was seen many times. V usage is TRBV28 and J usage is TRBJ1-6; the match to TRBD1 covers 8 bases. The V gene end was trimmed by 6 bases and the J gene end by 6 bases; junction bases not matched to a gene: 13. The CDR3 covers 17 residues. Germline CDR1 and CDR2: MDHEN and SYDVKM. The CDR3 DNA reads as TGTGCCAGCAGCCTCCCTAGACCCGACAGGGGTAATTCACCCCTCCACTTT. Protein: CASSLPRPDRGNSPLHF.

The sample holds a few counts of this clonotype. The junction shows a germline mismatch at one end, possibly a read error. The chain carries TRBV7-7 and TRBJ2-7, with a tentative D call TRBD1 (6 bases). CDR1 and CDR2 from the germline V gene are SSHAT and FNYEAQ (reference sequence). This CDR3 comprises 16 residues. The CDR3 reads CASSLGDRPHSYEQYF. In DNA form, the CDR3 reads TGTGCTAGCAGCTTAGGCGACAGGCCCCACTCCTACGAGCAGTACTTC.

Many counts were recorded for this clonotype. The V call is TRBV27, the J call TRBJ1-2; TRBD1 matches at 7 bases. The CDR3 totals 13 residues. J was trimmed by 11 bases and V by 2 bases; bases with no gene match: 8. CDR1 is MNHEY and CDR2 is SMNVEV in the germline V gene (reference sequence). CDR3 nucleotide sequence: TGTGCCAGCAGTTTAAGGACAGGCATCCATTACACCTTC. Protein: CASSLRTGIHYTF.

This clonotype turned up a few times. CDR3: CASSEVRQGPEKLFF. The CDR3 DNA is TGTGCCAGCAGTGAGGTGCGACAGGGCCCTGAAAAACTGTTTTTT. The genes are TRBV6-1 and TRBJ1-4, with 7 positions matching TRBD1. Per germline, CDR1 MNHNS and CDR2 SASEGT. The CDR3 is made up of 15 amino acids. After removal of 3 bases from V and 7 bases from J, the junction contained 8 bases not matched to a gene.

The chain employs TRBV28 and TRBJ1-6; D may be TRBD1 (6 bases). This CDR3 is 15 amino acids long. CDR1 and CDR2 from the germline V gene are MDHEN and SYDVKM. Trimming removed 6 bases at V and 8 bases at J, with 17 bases between. CDR3 bases: TGTGCCAGCAGCCAAGCAACAGGGACTCATTCACCCCTCCACTTT. This translates into CASSQATGTHSPLHF. Looking up the rest from reference TRBV28 and TRBJ1-6 gives the full variable domain: DVKVTQSSRYLVKRTGEKVFLECVQDMDHENMFWYRQDPGLGLRLIYFSYDVKMKEKGDIPEGYSVSREKKERFSLILESASTNQTSMYLCASSQATGTHSPLHFGNGTRLTVT.